The following is a TCR beta chain sequence with its context. These data belong to a study of blood T cell repertoires in COVID-19. Study as a whole: T cells, B-cell-depleted T cells, or PBMCs supplied cDNA or gDNA.

V was trimmed by 4 bases and J by 2 bases, leaving 5 bases between them. This CDR3 has 11 residues. Looked up from germline, CDR1 is SQVTM and CDR2 is ANQGSEA. Per the original data handling: How many nucleated cells were present was estimated from reference gene primer amplification. Data came from immunoSEQ multiplex PCR; TCRdb stores just in-frame clones and leaves some out. The D gene and trimming were derived from the DNA, and the V and J assignments and clone size from that table. The table has about 150,000 clones, approximately 87% seen once; the top ten hold 44%. The chain recombines TRBV29-1 with TRBJ1-1; D remains unclear. This clonotype was obtained from a human donor in a cohort sampled during active COVID-19. Sequencing was carried out using peripheral blood. CDR3 region: CSVARNTEAFF. The DNA for the CDR3 is TGCAGCGTTGCTCGTAACACTGAAGCTTTCTTT.